The 30 T cell receptor beta chains below come from one sample, sequenced in a study of blood T cell repertoires in COVID-19 (dated by TCRdb to the early 2020s). Preparation of the library involved the immunoSEQ multiplex PCR assay. TCRdb carries this immuneACCESS record with in-frame sequences only. Its versions omit some clonotypes, under half of them owing to an unresolved V gene in the studies checked, with the rest unexplained. The sample data list roughly 190,000 clones, and roughly nine tenths of these were observed just once. The ten largest clones represent about 2.3% of the sample. The specimen sequenced was PBMCs or T cells enriched from blood (not recorded which). The receptors were gathered from a young woman who had recovered from COVID-19.

The rearrangement links TRBV21-1 to TRBJ2-4; TRBD2, the D gene given by the table, was not confirmed from the DNA. TRBV21-1 is labeled a pseudogene. The CDR3 is 20 amino acids. Here the CDR3 reads CASSKGLAGSSILAKNIQYF. DNA for the CDR3: TGTGCCAGCAGCAAGGGACTAGCGGGATCTTCTATACTAGCCAAAAACATTCAGTACTTC.

The V call is TRBV4-1, the J call TRBJ2-6; D perhaps matches TRBD1 (5 bases). The V end lost 1 base, the J end lost 2 bases, and 9 bases lay between the germline ends. CDR3 length: 16 amino acids. Germline CDR1 reads MGHRA; CDR2 reads YSYEKL. Here the CDR3 reads CASSQAGFAGANVLTF. The DNA of the CDR3 is TGCGCCAGCAGCCAAGCAGGGTTCGCTGGGGCCAACGTCCTGACTTTC.

The V gene is TRBV12-3 or TRBV12-4, the J gene TRBJ1-1; 12 bases fit TRBD1. With 6 bases clipped from V and 11 bases from J, the junction kept 7 bases outside the gene matches. The CDR3 consists of 13 residues. The CDR3 spells CASSPGQGAQAFF. CDR3 nucleotides: TGTGCCAGCAGCCCGGGACAGGGGGCCCAGGCTTTCTTT.

The CDR3 is CASSRTSGGGTDTQYF. Here the CDR3 DNA reads TGTGCCAGCAGCCGTACTAGCGGGGGGGGCACAGATACGCAGTATTTT. The V and J genes are TRBV7-2 and TRBJ2-3, with TRBD2 matching 13 bases. CDR1 is SGHTA, CDR2 FQGNSA, per germline. J lost 1 base, V lost 5 bases, and 3 bases had no gene match. This CDR3 region has 16 residues.

The V call is TRBV9, the J call TRBJ2-3; D perhaps matches TRBD1 (6 bases). The CDR3 extends over 15 amino acids. The V gene's germline CDR1 is SGDLS and CDR2 YYNGEE. The V end lost 3 bases, the J end lost 7 bases, and 18 bases lay between the germline ends. Written as DNA, the CDR3 is TGTGCCAGCAGCGAGGGACAAGACAGTCTCCATACGCAGTATTTT. Its translation: CASSEGQDSLHTQYF.

This chain links TRBV7-3 with TRBJ1-1; the D gene is possibly TRBD1 (5 bases). The CDR3 spans 12 residues. Deletions cut 7 bases from V and 8 bases from J, with 14 bases between. Germline V gene data show CDR1 as SGHTA and CDR2 as FQGTGA. The CDR3 reads CASMDGAGEAFF. CDR3 DNA sequence: TGTGCCAGCATGGATGGGGCAGGGGAAGCTTTCTTT.

The chain carries TRBV5-6 and TRBJ2-5; the D gene is possibly TRBD1 (6 bases). The CDR3 totals 14 residues. Germline V gene data show CDR1 as SGHDT and CDR2 as YYEEEE. The V end lost 2 bases, the J end lost 5 bases, and 13 bases lay between the germline ends. The CDR3 region has the DNA TGTGCCAGCAGCTTCGGCAGGGGAAGGGAGACCCAGTACTTC. Translation gives CASSFGRGRETQYF.

The rearrangement joins TRBV18 to TRBJ2-1, with 12 bases aligning to TRBD2. Germline CDR1 is KGHSH and CDR2 is LQKENI. With 3 bases clipped from V and 7 bases from J, the junction kept 4 bases outside the gene matches. This CDR3 has 15 residues. CDR3 region: CASSPRLAGVNEQFF. CDR3 nucleotide sequence: TGTGCCAGCTCACCGCGACTAGCGGGAGTTAATGAGCAGTTCTTC.

The V call is TRBV12-5, the J call TRBJ2-1; D is possibly TRBD2 (6 bases). Trimming removed 6 bases at V and 6 bases at J, with 18 bases between. The length of the CDR3 is 15 residues. Per germline, CDR1 LGHNT and CDR2 FRNRAP. CDR3 coding DNA: TGTGCTAGTGGCTCCCCCACGGGAGCGGTCAATGAGCAGTTCTTC. Translating it yields CASGSPTGAVNEQFF.

This rearrangement joins TRBV4-1 to TRBJ1-2, with 9 bases lining up with TRBD1. This CDR3 region has 16 residues. V gave up 1 base and J gave up 1 base; unmatched junction bases: 4. Germline V gene lookup returns CDR1 MGHRA and CDR2 YSYEKL. As DNA, the CDR3 is TGCGCCAGCAGCCAAGGGGGACAGGGCGGTAACTATGGCTACACCTTC. Translated, it gives CASSQGGQGGNYGYTF.

The chain combines TRBV18 with TRBJ2-7; 10 positions agree with TRBD1. CDR1 KGHSH and CDR2 LQKENI come from the germline V gene. Unmatched junction bases numbered 10, after V lost 6 bases and J lost 2 bases. The CDR3 is 16 amino acids. This CDR3 is CASSPNPGQGPYEQYF. CDR3 DNA sequence: TGTGCCAGCTCCCCTAACCCGGGACAGGGGCCCTACGAGCAGTACTTC.

The rearrangement joins TRBV6-5 to TRBJ2-1; 11 bases agree with TRBD2. Losses at the gene ends were 6 bases for V and 3 bases for J; bases not matched to a gene: 4. This CDR3 has 15 amino acids. Germline V gene sequence: CDR1 MNHEY, CDR2 SVGAGI. The CDR3 reads CASSFSGGVYNEQFF. CDR3 coding DNA: TGTGCCAGCAGCTTTAGCGGGGGGGTCTACAATGAGCAGTTCTTC.

The chain is built from TRBV7-8 and TRBJ1-5; D is unresolved. The CDR3 has 15 residues. CDR1 and CDR2 from the germline V gene are SGHVS and FQNEAQ. With 3 bases removed from V and 0 bases from J, the gap between germline ends came to 9 bases. The CDR3, as DNA: TGTGCCAGCAGCTTCCAAGCAATTAGCAATCAGCCCCAGCATTTT. Protein: CASSFQAISNQPQHF.

This sequence joins TRBV7-2 and TRBJ1-2; D is ambiguous. Germline CDR1 reads SGHTA; CDR2 reads FQGNSA. This CDR3 has 13 amino acids. Trimming cost V 7 bases and J 4 bases, with 13 bases left between them. In nucleotides, the CDR3 is TGTGCCAGCATCCCTGACACCTTCTATGGCTACACCTTC. Its protein is CASIPDTFYGYTF.

The chain links TRBV15 to TRBJ1-2; D is uncertain. V lost 7 bases, J lost 2 bases, and 14 bases lay in between. Germline V gives CDR1 LNHNV, CDR2 YYDKDF (reference sequence). The CDR3 is made up of 14 amino acids. The CDR3 coding sequence is TGTGCCACCACCCGGAGGAGGGCAAACTATGGCTACACCTTC. It specifies CATTRRRANYGYTF.

This clone has only one observation. The chain carries TRBV7-9 and TRBJ1-1, with 9 bases aligning to TRBD1. The germline V gene has CDR1 SEHNR and CDR2 FQNEAQ (reference sequence). The trim removed 6 bases at V and 7 bases at J, leaving 18 bases unmatched. This CDR3 comprises 17 residues. In nucleotides, the CDR3 is TGTGCCAGCAGACAACCCGCCTGGGGACAGGGATCGAATGAAGCTTTCTTT. Amino acid sequence: CASRQPAWGQGSNEAFF.

The CDR3 region is CASSLDNPGQYF. The CDR3 nucleotides are TGTGCCAGCAGCTTAGATAACCCCGGCCAGTACTTC. The chain employs TRBV11-3 and TRBJ2-5; no clear D. The germline V gene encodes CDR1 SGHNT and CDR2 YENEEA. The CDR3 covers 12 residues. The V gene lost 0 bases and the J gene lost 10 bases, with 9 bases spanning the gap.

This chain joins TRBV2 and TRBJ1-2; a possible D gene is TRBD1 (6 bases). V gave up 4 bases and J gave up 3 bases, with 12 bases separating them. Germline V gives CDR1 SNHLY, CDR2 FYNNEI. This CDR3 comprises 14 residues. This CDR3 reads CASSAEDSYYGYTF. The CDR3, as DNA: TGTGCCAGCAGTGCCGAGGACAGCTACTATGGCTACACCTTC.

The chain combines TRBV21-1 with TRBJ1-5; the D call in the table, TRBD1, was not verified against the DNA. TRBV21-1 is a pseudogene locus. This CDR3 comprises 14 residues. The CDR3 sequence is CASSRGQYNQPQHF. The CDR3 DNA reads as TGTGCCAGCAGCCGGGGACAATACAATCAGCCCCAGCATTTT.

V and J are TRBV10-2 and TRBJ1-5; a possible D gene is TRBD1 (6 bases). Looked up from germline, CDR1 is WSHSY and CDR2 is SAAADI. This CDR3 is 13 amino acids long. The germline V and J ends were trimmed by 4 bases and 2 bases, with 6 bases remaining between them. CDR3 bases: TGCGCCAGCAGTGGGACAGGCAATCAGCCCCAGCATTTT. Its translation is CASSGTGNQPQHF.

The chain joins TRBV7-2 to TRBJ2-5; 10 nucleotides match TRBD2. The junction had 6 bases not matched to a gene; V was cut back by 5 bases and J by 3 bases. Germline CDR1 SGHTA, CDR2 FQGNSA. CDR3 size: 15 residues. CDR3 loop: CASSQSGGAEETQYF. For the CDR3, the DNA is TGTGCCAGCAGCCAAAGCGGGGGGGCCGAAGAGACCCAGTACTTC.

The CDR3 region has the DNA TGTGCCTGGAAGGGACACATGAACACTGAAGCTTTCTTT. This codes for CAWKGHMNTEAFF. The rearrangement joins TRBV30 to TRBJ1-1, with D perhaps TRBD1 (6 bases). From germline, CDR1 is GTSNPN and CDR2 SVGIG (reference sequence). The CDR3 runs to 13 residues. The ends were cut back, 4 bases at V and 0 bases at J, with 9 bases in the middle. Combining the CDR3 with reference TRBV30 and TRBJ1-1 gives the whole variable domain SQTIHQWPATLVQPVGSPLSLECTVEGTSNPNLYWYRQAAGRGLQLLFYSVGIGQISSEVPQNLSASRPQDRQFILSSKKLLLSDSGFYLCAWKGHMNTEAFFGQGTRLTVV.

The chain links TRBV5-8 to TRBJ1-3, with D unclear. Germline CDR1 and CDR2: SGHTS and YDEGEE. The CDR3 runs 14 residues. Trimming removed 4 bases from V and 0 bases from J, with 8 bases in between. The CDR3 sequence is CASSAVASGNTIYF. Here the CDR3 DNA reads TGTGCCAGCAGCGCGGTAGCCTCTGGAAACACCATATATTTT.

The chain is built from TRBV7-9 and TRBJ1-2; D is uncertain. V gave up 1 base and J gave up 5 bases, with 14 bases separating them. CDR3 length: 15 amino acids. The V gene's germline CDR1 is SEHNR and CDR2 FQNEAQ (reference sequence). For the CDR3, the DNA is TGTGCCAGCAGCTTAGGGTCTTCGGCGGAATATGGCTACACCTTC. It specifies CASSLGSSAEYGYTF.

V is TRBV24-1 and J is TRBJ2-3; D might be TRBD1 (7 bases). In germline, CDR1 is KGHDR, CDR2 SFDVKD. Trimming stripped 1 base from V and 3 bases from J, with 10 bases between. The length of the CDR3 is 15 residues. Here the CDR3 reads CATSDFPGGTDTQYF. CDR3 DNA: TGTGCCACCAGTGATTTCCCAGGGGGGACAGATACGCAGTATTTT.

The chain couples TRBV19 to TRBJ1-4; 7 nucleotides line up with TRBD1. Germline loops: CDR1 LNHDA, CDR2 SQIVND (reference sequence). The CDR3 covers 14 residues. The junction had 7 bases not matched to a gene; V was cut back by 9 bases and J by 3 bases. The CDR3 region is CASKGADSNEKLFF. CDR3 coding DNA: TGTGCCAGCAAGGGGGCAGATTCTAATGAAAAACTGTTTTTT.

The rearrangement joins TRBV7-9 to TRBJ1-2; 7 bases agree with TRBD1. J gave up 8 bases and V 5 bases, and 8 bases lay outside the gene matches. Germline V gene lookup returns CDR1 SEHNR and CDR2 FQNEAQ (reference sequence). The CDR3 is made up of 13 amino acids. The CDR3 DNA sequence: TGTGCCAGCAGCCGGACAGGAGAGGGAGGCTACACCTTC. Its translation: CASSRTGEGGYTF.

The chain is built from TRBV7-2 and TRBJ1-2, with D tentatively TRBD1 (6 bases). CDR3 length: 15 amino acids. The germline CDR1 and CDR2 sequences are SGHTA and FQGNSA. Trimming left V 4 bases short and J 2 bases short, with 14 bases between. CDR3 residues: CASSSGGALNYGYTF. CDR3 DNA: TGTGCCAGCAGCTCCGGGGGGGCGTTAAACTATGGCTACACCTTC.

V gene TRBV4-3 combines with J gene TRBJ1-1, with D possibly being TRBD1 (6 bases). The germline gives CDR1 LGHNA, CDR2 YSLEER. V dropped 0 bases and J dropped 10 bases, with 12 bases sitting between them. This CDR3 has 13 residues. CDR3 in amino acids: CASSQDRTDGAFF. As DNA, the CDR3 is TGCGCCAGCAGCCAAGATCGGACAGATGGAGCTTTCTTT.

The V and J genes are TRBV4-3 and TRBJ2-3; D ambiguous. CDR1 is LGHNA, CDR2 YSLEER, per germline. The V end was cut by 5 bases, the J end by 3 bases, with 9 bases between. The length of the CDR3 is 13 residues. The CDR3 DNA reads TGCGCCAGCAGCGTGGTCGGGACAGATACGCAGTATTTT. Translation: CASSVVGTDTQYF.